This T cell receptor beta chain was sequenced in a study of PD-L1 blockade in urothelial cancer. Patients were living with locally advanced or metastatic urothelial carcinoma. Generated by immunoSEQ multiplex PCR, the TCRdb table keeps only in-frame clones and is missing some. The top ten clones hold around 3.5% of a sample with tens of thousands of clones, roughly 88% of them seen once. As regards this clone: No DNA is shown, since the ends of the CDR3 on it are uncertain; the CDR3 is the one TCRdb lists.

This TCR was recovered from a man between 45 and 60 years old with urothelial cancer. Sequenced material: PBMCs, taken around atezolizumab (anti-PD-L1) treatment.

CDR3 sequence: CASILDRGFYNEQFF. The chain recombines TRBV2 with TRBJ2-1; TRBD1 was called by the table and not checked on the DNA. The germline V gene encodes CDR1 SNHLY and CDR2 FYNNEI. The CDR3 is 15 amino acids long, termini counted.